A selection of T cell receptor beta chains follows, all from one sample in a study of cytomegalovirus exposure and HLA in healthy donors. TCRdb keeps only in-frame clones here, not all; method: immunoSEQ multiplex PCR. This sample's table has about 210,000 clones. The sequenced sample consisted of PBMCs. These receptors all stem from a woman in her 30s in good health and CMV-seropositive. The CDR3 runs from the conserved cysteine through the conserved F or W. A D gene is named only where the DNA matches it firmly.

v_call	d_call	j_call	cdr3_nt	cdr3_aa
TRBV5-8	NA	TRBJ1-5	TGTGCCAGCAGCTGGACAGTGGTCGGTCAGCCCCAGCATTTT	CASSWTVVGQPQHF
TRBV4-3	NA	TRBJ1-3	TGCGCCAGCAGCCAAGATGGAGGGACTGGAAACACCATATATTTT	CASSQDGGTGNTIYF
TRBV6-5	NA	TRBJ1-1	TGTGCCAGCCGTACATCACAGGGAAGCACTGAAGCTTTCTTT	CASRTSQGSTEAFF
TRBV19	NA	TRBJ2-7	TGTGCCAGTAGTATCATGGGCAGGACCTACGAGCAGTACTTC	CASSIMGRTYEQYF
TRBV18	NA	TRBJ2-5	TGTGCCAGCTCACCACCGGGCAGGGGAGCGGGGGAGACCCAGTACTTC	CASSPPGRGAGETQYF
TRBV7-2	TRBD1	TRBJ1-2	TGTGCCAGCAGCTCGGGGTGGGGACAGGGAGGAAACTATGGCTACACCTTC	CASSSGWGQGGNYGYTF
TRBV4-3	NA	TRBJ2-2	TGCGCCAGCAGCCAACAGCCGGGTCACACCGGGGAGCTGTTTTTT	CASSQQPGHTGELFF
TRBV10-2	NA	TRBJ1-2	TGCGCCAGCCTCGGGGATAGGTTGTTATTGGGCGGCTACACCTTC	CASLGDRLLLGGYTF
TRBV9	NA	TRBJ2-5	TGTGCCAGCAGCCCGGGAATGGGGGAGACCCAGTACTTC	CASSPGMGETQYF
TRBV28	TRBD1	TRBJ2-5	TGTGCCAGCAGAACTCAGGGGGTAGAGACCCAGTACTTC	CASRTQGVETQYF
TRBV7-9	TRBD2	TRBJ2-7	TGTGCCAGCAGCTTAGGAGGGTCTAGCGGATACTCCTACGAGCAGTACTTC	CASSLGGSSGYSYEQYF
TRBV18	TRBD1	TRBJ2-7	TGTGCCAGCTCACCTTTCCTTCCGGGACAGGGTAACTACGAGCAGTACTTC	CASSPFLPGQGNYEQYF
TRBV15	NA	TRBJ2-5	TGTGCCACCAGCAGAGACCGTATGGAGACCCAGTACTTC	CATSRDRMETQYF
TRBV11-2	NA	TRBJ1-2	TGTGCCAGCAGCCCCGGGAATTGGGATGGCTACACCTTC	CASSPGNWDGYTF
TRBV27	NA	TRBJ1-5	TGTGCCAGCAGTGTCACTCCTAGCAATCAGCCCCAGCATTTT	CASSVTPSNQPQHF
TRBV7-2	NA	TRBJ2-2	TGTGCCAGCAGCTTCTTATCCACCGGGGAGCTGTTTTTT	CASSFLSTGELFF
TRBV4-1	TRBD2	TRBJ2-1	TGCGCCAGCAGCCAAGATGGAGCGGGGGCGGAAACCTACAATGAGCAGTTCTTC	CASSQDGAGAETYNEQFF
TRBV11-2	TRBD1	TRBJ1-2	TGTGCCAGCAGCAAACGGACAGGGCTATCCTATGGCTACACCTTC	CASSKRTGLSYGYTF